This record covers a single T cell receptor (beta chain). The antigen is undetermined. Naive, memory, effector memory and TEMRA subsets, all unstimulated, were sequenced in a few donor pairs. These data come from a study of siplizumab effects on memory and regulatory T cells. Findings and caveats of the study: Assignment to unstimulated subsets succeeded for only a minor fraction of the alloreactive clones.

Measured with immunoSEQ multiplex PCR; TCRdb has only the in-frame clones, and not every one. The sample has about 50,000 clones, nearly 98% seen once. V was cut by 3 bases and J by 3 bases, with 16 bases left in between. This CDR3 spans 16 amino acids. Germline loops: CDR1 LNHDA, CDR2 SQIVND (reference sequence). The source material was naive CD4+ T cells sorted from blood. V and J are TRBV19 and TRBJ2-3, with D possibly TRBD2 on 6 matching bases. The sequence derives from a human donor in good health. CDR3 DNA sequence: TGTGCCAGTAGTATGGGGACTCCGGTGGGGACAGATACGCAGTATTTT. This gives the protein CASSMGTPVGTDTQYF. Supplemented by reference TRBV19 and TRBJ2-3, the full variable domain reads DGGITQSPKYLFRKEGQNVTLSCEQNLNHDAMYWYRQDPGQGLRLIYYSQIVNDFQKGDIAEGYSVSREKKESFPLTVTSAQKNPTAFYLCASSMGTPVGTDTQYFGPGTRLTVL.